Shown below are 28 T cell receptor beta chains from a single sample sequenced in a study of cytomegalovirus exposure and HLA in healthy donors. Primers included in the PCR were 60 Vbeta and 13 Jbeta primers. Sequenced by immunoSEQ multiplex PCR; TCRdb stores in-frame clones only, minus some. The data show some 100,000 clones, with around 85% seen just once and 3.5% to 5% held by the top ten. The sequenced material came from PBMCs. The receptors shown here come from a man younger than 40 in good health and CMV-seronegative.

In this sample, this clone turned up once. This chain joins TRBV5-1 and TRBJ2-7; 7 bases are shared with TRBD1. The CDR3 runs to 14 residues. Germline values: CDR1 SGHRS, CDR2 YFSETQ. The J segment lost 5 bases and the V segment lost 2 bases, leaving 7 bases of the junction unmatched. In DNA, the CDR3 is TGCGCCAGCAGCTTACAGGGGAGAGTCCACGAGCAGTACTTC. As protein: CASSLQGRVHEQYF.

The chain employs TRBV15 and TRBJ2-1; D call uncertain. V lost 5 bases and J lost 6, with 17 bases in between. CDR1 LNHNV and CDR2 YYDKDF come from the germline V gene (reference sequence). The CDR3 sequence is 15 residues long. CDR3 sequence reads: CATSSVRWQPNEQFF. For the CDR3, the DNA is TGTGCCACCAGCTCGGTCAGGTGGCAGCCCAATGAGCAGTTCTTC.

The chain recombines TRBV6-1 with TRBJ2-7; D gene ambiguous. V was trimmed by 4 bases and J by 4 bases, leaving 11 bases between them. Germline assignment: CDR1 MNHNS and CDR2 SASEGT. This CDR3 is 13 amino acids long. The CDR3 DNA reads TGTGCCAGCAGTGCTCCTCAGATTTACGAGCAGTACTTC. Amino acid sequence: CASSAPQIYEQYF.

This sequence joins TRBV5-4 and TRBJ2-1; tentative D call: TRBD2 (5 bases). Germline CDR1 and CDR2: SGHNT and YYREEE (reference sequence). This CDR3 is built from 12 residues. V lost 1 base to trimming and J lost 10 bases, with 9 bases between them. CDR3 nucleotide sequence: TGTGCCAGCAGCTTGCTAGCAGGAGAGCAGTTCTTC. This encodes CASSLLAGEQFF.

CDR3 bases: TGTGCCAGCTCATCCGGACTGAACACCGGGGAGCTGTTTTTT. Translated: CASSSGLNTGELFF. The chain uses TRBV18 and TRBJ2-2; a possible D gene is TRBD2 (5 bases). V lost 5 bases to trimming and J lost 1 base, with 8 bases between them. The CDR3 extends over 14 amino acids. The V gene's germline CDR1 is KGHSH and CDR2 LQKENI.

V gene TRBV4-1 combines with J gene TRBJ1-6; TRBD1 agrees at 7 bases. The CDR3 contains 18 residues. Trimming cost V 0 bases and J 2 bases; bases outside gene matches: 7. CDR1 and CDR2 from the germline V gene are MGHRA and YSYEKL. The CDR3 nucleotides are TGCGCCAGCAGCCAAGAGGCTTTAGGGACAGCCTATAATTCACCCCTCCACTTT. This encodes CASSQEALGTAYNSPLHF.

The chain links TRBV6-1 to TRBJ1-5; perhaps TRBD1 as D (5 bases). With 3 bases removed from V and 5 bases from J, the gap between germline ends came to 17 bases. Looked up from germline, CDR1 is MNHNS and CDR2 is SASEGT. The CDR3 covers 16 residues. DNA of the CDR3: TGTGCCAGCAGTGATTATTCCCCAGGGCCGTATCAGCCCCAGCATTTT. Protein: CASSDYSPGPYQPQHF.

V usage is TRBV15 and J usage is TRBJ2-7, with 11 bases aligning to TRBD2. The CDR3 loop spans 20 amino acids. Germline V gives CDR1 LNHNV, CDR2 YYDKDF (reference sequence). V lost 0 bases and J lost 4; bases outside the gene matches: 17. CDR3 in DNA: TGTGCCACCAGCAGAGACAGACTAGCGGGGTTTCTGGGGTCGACTTACGAGCAGTACTTC. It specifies CATSRDRLAGFLGSTYEQYF. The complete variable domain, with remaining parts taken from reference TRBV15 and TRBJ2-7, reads DAMVIQNPRYQVTQFGKPVTLSCSQTLNHNVMYWYQQKSSQAPKLLFHYYDKDFNNEADTPDNFQSRRPNTSFCFLDIRSPGLGDTAMYLCATSRDRLAGFLGSTYEQYFGPGTRLTVT.

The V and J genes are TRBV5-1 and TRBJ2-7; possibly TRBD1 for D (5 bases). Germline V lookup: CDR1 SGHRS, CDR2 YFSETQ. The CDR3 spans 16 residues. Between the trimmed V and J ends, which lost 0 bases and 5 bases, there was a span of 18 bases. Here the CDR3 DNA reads TGCGCCAGCAGCTTGGAACCCCTCGACAGTATCAACGAGCAGTACTTC. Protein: CASSLEPLDSINEQYF.

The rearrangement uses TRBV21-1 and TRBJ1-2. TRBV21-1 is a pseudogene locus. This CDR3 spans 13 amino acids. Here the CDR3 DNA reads TGTGCCAGCAAATTGAGGAAAAGGTCTGGCTACACCTTC. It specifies CASKLRKRSGYTF.

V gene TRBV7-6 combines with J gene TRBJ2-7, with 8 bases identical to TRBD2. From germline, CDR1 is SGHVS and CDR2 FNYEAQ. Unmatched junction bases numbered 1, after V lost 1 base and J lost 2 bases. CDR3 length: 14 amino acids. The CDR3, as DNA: TGTGCCAGCAGCTTAGAAGCGGGGGCCTACGAGCAGTACTTC. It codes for CASSLEAGAYEQYF. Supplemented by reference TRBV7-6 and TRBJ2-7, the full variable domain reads GAGVSQSPRYKVTKRGQDVALRCDPISGHVSLYWYRQALGQGPEFLTYFNYEAQQDKSGLPNDRFSAERPEGSISTLTIQRTEQRDSAMYRCASSLEAGAYEQYFGPGTRLTVT.

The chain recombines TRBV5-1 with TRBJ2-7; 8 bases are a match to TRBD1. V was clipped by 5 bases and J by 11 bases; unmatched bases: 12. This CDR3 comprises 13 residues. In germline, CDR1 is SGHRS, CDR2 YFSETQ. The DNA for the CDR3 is TGCGCCAGCAGGCAGGACAGGGCGAGGTCGGAGTACTTC. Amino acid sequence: CASRQDRARSEYF.

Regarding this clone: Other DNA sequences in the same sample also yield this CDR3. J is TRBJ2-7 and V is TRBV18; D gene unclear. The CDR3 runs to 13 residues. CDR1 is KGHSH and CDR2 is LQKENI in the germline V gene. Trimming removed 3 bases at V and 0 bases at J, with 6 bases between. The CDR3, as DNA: TGTGCCAGCTCACCTCCCAGCTCCTACGAGCAGTACTTC. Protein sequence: CASSPPSSYEQYF.

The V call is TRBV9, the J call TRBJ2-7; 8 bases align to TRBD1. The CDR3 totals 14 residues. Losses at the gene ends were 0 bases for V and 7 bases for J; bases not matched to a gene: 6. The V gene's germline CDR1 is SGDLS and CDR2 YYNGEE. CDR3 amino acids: CASSVGQGLGEQYF. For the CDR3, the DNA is TGTGCCAGCAGCGTAGGACAGGGGTTAGGGGAGCAGTACTTC.

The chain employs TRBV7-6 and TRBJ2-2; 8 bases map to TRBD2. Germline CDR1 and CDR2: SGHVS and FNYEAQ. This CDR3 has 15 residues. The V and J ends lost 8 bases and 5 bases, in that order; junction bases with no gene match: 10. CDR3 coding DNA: TGTGCCAGCCAAAGAAGCGGGAGTGGGACCGGGGAGCTGTTTTTT. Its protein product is CASQRSGSGTGELFF.

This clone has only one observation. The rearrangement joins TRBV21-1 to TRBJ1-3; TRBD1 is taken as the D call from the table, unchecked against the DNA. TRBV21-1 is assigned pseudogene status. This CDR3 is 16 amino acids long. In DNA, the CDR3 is TGTGCCAGCAGCAAAAGAACGGCAGGGGCGGGAAACACCATATATTTT. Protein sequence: CASSKRTAGAGNTIYF.

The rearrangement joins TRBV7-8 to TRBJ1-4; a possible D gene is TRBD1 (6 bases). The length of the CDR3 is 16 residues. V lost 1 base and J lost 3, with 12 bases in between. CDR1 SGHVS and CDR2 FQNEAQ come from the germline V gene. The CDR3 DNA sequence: TGTGCCAGCAGCTTAGGACGACAGGCGGCTAATGAAAAACTGTTTTTT. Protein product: CASSLGRQAANEKLFF.

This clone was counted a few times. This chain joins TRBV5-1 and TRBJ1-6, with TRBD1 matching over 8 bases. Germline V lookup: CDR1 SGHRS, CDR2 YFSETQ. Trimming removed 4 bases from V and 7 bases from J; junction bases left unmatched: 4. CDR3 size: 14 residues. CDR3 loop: CASSNRQGNSPLHF. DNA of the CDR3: TGCGCCAGCAGCAATCGACAGGGGAATTCACCCCTCCACTTT.

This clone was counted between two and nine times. CDR3: CASSQGGVAETQYF. The CDR3 DNA sequence: TGTGCCAGCAGCCAAGGTGGAGTAGCAGAGACCCAGTACTTC. The chain recombines TRBV4-2 with TRBJ2-5; no definite D call. The CDR3 is made up of 14 amino acids. V was shortened by 1 base and J by 4 bases, with 10 bases between the two germline ends. Germline V gene data show CDR1 as LGHNA and CDR2 as YNFKEQ.

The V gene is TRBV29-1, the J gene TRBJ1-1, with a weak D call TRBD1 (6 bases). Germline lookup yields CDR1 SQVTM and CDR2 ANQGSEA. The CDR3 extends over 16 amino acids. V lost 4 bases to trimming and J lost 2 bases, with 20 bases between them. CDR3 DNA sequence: TGCAGCGTTGTGGGCAGGGGTTTAGGGGGAAACACTGAAGCTTTCTTT. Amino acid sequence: CSVVGRGLGGNTEAFF.

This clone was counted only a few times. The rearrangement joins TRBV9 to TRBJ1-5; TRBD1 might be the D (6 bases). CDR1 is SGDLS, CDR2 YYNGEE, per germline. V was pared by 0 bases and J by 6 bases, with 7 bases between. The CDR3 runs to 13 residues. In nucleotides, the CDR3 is TGTGCCAGCAGCGTAGTCAGGGGTCAGCCCCAGCATTTT. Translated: CASSVVRGQPQHF.

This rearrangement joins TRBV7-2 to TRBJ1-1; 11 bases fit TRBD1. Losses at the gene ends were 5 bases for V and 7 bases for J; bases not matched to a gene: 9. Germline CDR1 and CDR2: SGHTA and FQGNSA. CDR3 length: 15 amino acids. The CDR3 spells CASSRTGGLGREAFF. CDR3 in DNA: TGTGCCAGCAGCCGGACAGGGGGCTTGGGTCGTGAAGCTTTCTTT.

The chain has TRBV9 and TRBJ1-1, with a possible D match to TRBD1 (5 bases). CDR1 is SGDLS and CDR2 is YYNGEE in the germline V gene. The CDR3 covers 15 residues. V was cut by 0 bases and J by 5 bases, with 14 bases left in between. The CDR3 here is CASSVGENGGTEAFF. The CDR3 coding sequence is TGTGCCAGCAGCGTAGGGGAAAACGGGGGTACTGAAGCTTTCTTT.

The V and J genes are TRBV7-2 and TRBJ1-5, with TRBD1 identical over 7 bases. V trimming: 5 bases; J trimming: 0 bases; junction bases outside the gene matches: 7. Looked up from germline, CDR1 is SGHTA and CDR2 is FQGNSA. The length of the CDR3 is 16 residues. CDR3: CASSTQGTNSNQPQHF. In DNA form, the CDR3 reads TGTGCCAGCAGCACACAGGGGACCAATAGCAATCAGCCCCAGCATTTT. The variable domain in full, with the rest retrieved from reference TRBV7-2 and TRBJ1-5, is GAGVSQSPSNKVTEKGKDVELRCDPISGHTALYWYRQSLGQGLEFLIYFQGNSAPDKSGLPSDRFSAERTGGSVSTLTIQRTQQEDSAVYLCASSTQGTNSNQPQHFGDGTRLSIL.

In DNA, the CDR3 is TGTGCCAGCAGTCAGGGGTTTAACACCGGGGAGCTGTTTTTT. As protein: CASSQGFNTGELFF. The V and J genes are TRBV27 and TRBJ2-2, with D tentatively TRBD1 (6 bases). V was pared by 5 bases and J by 2 bases, with 9 bases between. The CDR3 loop spans 14 amino acids. The germline V gene has CDR1 MNHEY and CDR2 SMNVEV (reference sequence).

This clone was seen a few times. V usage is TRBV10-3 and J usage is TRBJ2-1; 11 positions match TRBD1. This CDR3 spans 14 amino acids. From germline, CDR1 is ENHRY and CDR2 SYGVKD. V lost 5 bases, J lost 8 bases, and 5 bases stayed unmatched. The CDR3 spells CAISPGQGGYEQFF. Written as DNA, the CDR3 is TGTGCCATCAGTCCGGGACAGGGGGGTTATGAGCAGTTCTTC.

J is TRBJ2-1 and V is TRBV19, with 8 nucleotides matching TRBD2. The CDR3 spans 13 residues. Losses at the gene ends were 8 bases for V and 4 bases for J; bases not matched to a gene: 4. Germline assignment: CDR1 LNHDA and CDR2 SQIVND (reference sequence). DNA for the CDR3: TGTGCCAGTCGGGGGGGGCCATACAATGAGCAGTTCTTC. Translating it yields CASRGGPYNEQFF.

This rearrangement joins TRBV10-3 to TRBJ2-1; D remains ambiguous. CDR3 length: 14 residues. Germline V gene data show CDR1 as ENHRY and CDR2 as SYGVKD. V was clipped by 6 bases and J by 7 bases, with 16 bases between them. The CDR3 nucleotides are TGTGCCATCAGATCCCTGGGCCTCGCAAATGAGCAGTTCTTC. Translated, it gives CAIRSLGLANEQFF.